Each of the 24 T cell receptor beta chains below was sequenced from the same sample in a study of cytomegalovirus exposure and HLA in healthy donors. This PCR relied on a set of 60 Vbeta primers and 13 Jbeta primers. Sequencing used immunoSEQ multiplex PCR; TCRdb keeps in-frame clones, though not all of them. The table has roughly 100,000 clones, 65% to 80% seen once. Sequencing was done on a sample of PBMCs. All receptors derive from a woman aged 45-59 years in good health and CMV-seropositive.

This clone was detected only once. V gene TRBV25-1 combines with J gene TRBJ1-1; D call uncertain. The CDR3 contains 17 residues. CDR1 is MGHDK and CDR2 is SYGVNS in the germline V gene. Trimming took off 2 bases at V and 0 bases at J, with 16 bases between the two ends. CDR3 nucleotides: TGTGCCAGCAGTGAACCCGACGGACGGGGTGTGAACACTGAAGCTTTCTTT. Protein sequence: CASSEPDGRGVNTEAFF.

The chain employs TRBV5-8 and TRBJ2-2; the D gene is possibly TRBD2 (6 bases). This CDR3 spans 14 amino acids. Trimming pared 1 base from V and 8 bases from J, leaving 12 bases between. CDR1 is SGHTS, CDR2 YDEGEE, per germline. The CDR3 DNA is TGTGCCAGCAGCTTGCTGGGAGGATCGGGGGAGCTGTTTTTT. It encodes CASSLLGGSGELFF.

The chain is built from TRBV28 and TRBJ1-2; TRBD1 matches 8 bases. Germline assignment: CDR1 MDHEN and CDR2 SYDVKM. The CDR3 length is 14 residues. The V and J ends lost 7 bases and 4 bases, in that order; junction bases with no gene match: 8. CDR3 region: CASTRTGITYGYTF. CDR3 nucleotide sequence: TGTGCCAGCACGAGGACAGGGATAACCTATGGCTACACCTTC.

The chain combines TRBV27 with TRBJ1-6; 7 nucleotides align to TRBD1. The germline V gene encodes CDR1 MNHEY and CDR2 SMNVEV (reference sequence). The CDR3 covers 18 residues. The J segment lost 5 bases and the V segment lost 1 base, leaving 11 bases of the junction unmatched. The CDR3 spells CASSLLMSRDRNNSPLHF. Written as DNA, the CDR3 is TGTGCCAGCAGTTTATTGATGTCCCGGGACAGAAATAATTCACCCCTCCACTTT.

The V call is TRBV28, the J call TRBJ1-2, with D possibly matching TRBD1 (6 bases). The CDR3 has 15 amino acids. The V end lost 3 bases, the J end lost 3 bases, and 14 bases lay between the germline ends. CDR1 and CDR2 (germline): MDHEN, SYDVKM. The CDR3 sequence is CASSFNGRGDYGYTF. The CDR3 DNA reads as TGTGCCAGCAGTTTTAATGGCAGGGGAGACTATGGCTACACCTTC.

The chain is built from TRBV6-4 and TRBJ1-5; no definite D call. Trimming shortened V by 3 bases and J by 1 base, and 10 bases separated the two germline ends. The CDR3 sequence is 15 residues long. In germline, CDR1 is MRHNA, CDR2 SNTAGT. The CDR3 sequence is CASSEEVGSNQPQHF. The DNA for the CDR3 is TGTGCCAGCAGTGAAGAGGTTGGAAGCAATCAGCCCCAGCATTTT.

By share, this clone ranks as medium-sized. V gene TRBV27 combines with J gene TRBJ1-1, with a possible D match to TRBD1 (5 bases). Germline CDR1 is MNHEY and CDR2 is SMNVEV (reference sequence). Trimming took 3 bases from V and 1 from J, leaving 9 bases between them. The CDR3 extends over 14 amino acids. This CDR3 reads CASSFGGGNTEAFF. CDR3 DNA: TGTGCCAGCAGTTTTGGGGGGGGGAACACTGAAGCTTTCTTT.

This clone came up a few times. The chain couples TRBV30 to TRBJ1-1; D is perhaps TRBD1 (6 bases). V lost 3 bases, J lost 4 bases, and 12 bases lay in between. Per germline, CDR1 GTSNPN and CDR2 SVGIG (reference sequence). The CDR3 runs to 13 residues. Here the CDR3 reads CAWRFAGATEAFF. CDR3 nucleotide sequence: TGTGCCTGGAGATTTGCAGGGGCCACTGAAGCTTTCTTT.

The CDR3 nucleotides read TGTGCCAGCAGCCCAAGGACAGGGGGCGGAGGGTATGGCTACACCTTC. This translates into CASSPRTGGGGYGYTF. The V gene is TRBV7-2, the J gene TRBJ1-2; 11 bases fit TRBD1. The germline CDR1 and CDR2 sequences are SGHTA and FQGNSA. The J segment lost 5 bases and the V segment lost 5 bases, leaving 10 bases of the junction unmatched. The CDR3 consists of 16 residues. The complete variable domain, with remaining parts taken from reference TRBV7-2 and TRBJ1-2, reads GAGVSQSPSNKVTEKGKDVELRCDPISGHTALYWYRQSLGQGLEFLIYFQGNSAPDKSGLPSDRFSAERTGGSVSTLTIQRTQQEDSAVYLCASSPRTGGGGYGYTFGSGTRLTVV.

This clone was recorded only once. The chain employs TRBV29-1 and TRBJ2-5; 8 bases align to TRBD2. In germline, CDR1 is SQVTM, CDR2 ANQGSEA. This CDR3 has 14 residues. Trimming removed 3 bases from V and 6 bases from J; junction bases left unmatched: 9. The CDR3 DNA reads as TGCAGCGTTGACCTCCGGACTAGCTACAAGACCCAGTACTTC. It is translated as CSVDLRTSYKTQYF.

This CDR3 reads CASNVDRLGQTLNTEAFF. CDR3 sequence (DNA): TGTGCCAGCAATGTGGATCGATTGGGACAGACTTTGAACACTGAAGCTTTCTTT. This rearrangement joins TRBV2 to TRBJ1-1, with 7 bases identical to TRBD1. The V gene's germline CDR1 is SNHLY and CDR2 FYNNEI. The length of the CDR3 is 18 residues. The V and J ends lost 7 bases and 0 bases, in that order; junction bases with no gene match: 17.

V is TRBV6-5 and J is TRBJ1-2; 9 bases agree with TRBD1. Germline V gene lookup returns CDR1 MNHEY and CDR2 SVGAGI. Trimming took 6 bases from V and 4 from J; bases not matched to a gene: 9. There are 15 residues in the CDR3. The CDR3 protein is CASSPIDRGSYGYTF. DNA for the CDR3: TGTGCCAGCAGCCCAATCGACAGGGGGTCCTATGGCTACACCTTC.

This chain connects TRBV5-1 to TRBJ1-2, with a weak D call TRBD1 (5 bases). Germline V gives CDR1 SGHRS, CDR2 YFSETQ. Trimming shortened V by 0 bases and J by 4 bases, and 10 bases separated the two germline ends. The CDR3 has 14 amino acids. The CDR3 DNA follows: TGCGCCAGCAGCTTGGCCAGGGAAGCCTATGGCTACACCTTC. Protein sequence: CASSLAREAYGYTF. Supplemented by reference TRBV5-1 and TRBJ1-2, the full variable domain reads KAGVTQTPRYLIKTRGQQVTLSCSPISGHRSVSWYQQTPGQGLQFLFEYFSETQRNKGNFPGRFSGRQFSNSRSEMNVSTLELGDSALYLCASSLAREAYGYTFGSGTRLTVV.

CDR3 protein: CASSKGDIPNTGELFF. CDR3 nucleotides: TGTGCCAGCAGCAAAGGGGACATCCCGAACACCGGGGAGCTGTTTTTT. This sequence joins TRBV7-9 and TRBJ2-2, with a possible D match to TRBD1 (6 bases). The CDR3 is 16 amino acids. In germline, CDR1 is SEHNR, CDR2 FQNEAQ (reference sequence). V lost 5 bases and J 0 bases, leaving 13 bases between the germline ends.

V gene TRBV7-3 combines with J gene TRBJ2-3; tentatively, D is TRBD1 (7 bases). Germline V gene sequence: CDR1 SGHTA, CDR2 FQGTGA. The CDR3 loop spans 16 amino acids. V shed 4 bases and J shed 3 bases, with 17 bases lying between them. The CDR3 spells CASSSGAGGRTDTQYF. DNA of the CDR3: TGTGCCAGCAGCTCGGGGGCAGGGGGAAGGACAGATACGCAGTATTTT.

The chain has TRBV9 and TRBJ2-2, with 10 positions matching TRBD1. Germline V gene data show CDR1 as SGDLS and CDR2 as YYNGEE. The CDR3 runs 16 residues. V dropped 0 bases and J dropped 6; count of bases not matched to a gene: 5. The CDR3 sequence is CASSVAQGQGAGELFF. CDR3 coding DNA: TGTGCCAGCAGCGTAGCTCAAGGACAGGGGGCCGGGGAGCTGTTTTTT. The full variable domain, completed using reference TRBV9 and TRBJ2-2, is DSGVTQTPKHLITATGQRVTLRCSPRSGDLSVYWYQQSLDQGLQFLIQYYNGEERAKGNILERFSAQQFPDLHSELNLSSLELGDSALYFCASSVAQGQGAGELFFGEGSRLTVL.

The chain combines TRBV7-2 with TRBJ1-3; D remains unclear. The ends were cut back, 2 bases at V and 0 bases at J, with 11 bases in the middle. The CDR3 sequence is 16 residues long. Per germline, CDR1 SGHTA and CDR2 FQGNSA. CDR3 coding DNA: TGTGCCAGCAGCTTAAGTGCGGCAAACTCTGGAAACACCATATATTTT. It specifies CASSLSAANSGNTIYF.

V usage is TRBV30 and J usage is TRBJ2-5, with TRBD1 matching over 7 bases. Matching the DNA end better, TRBJ2-7 makes the J call doubtful. Germline lookup yields CDR1 GTSNPN and CDR2 SVGIG (reference sequence). The CDR3 spans 13 residues. CDR3 sequence (DNA): TGTGCCTGGAGTGCAGGGACAGTCTACGAGCAGTACTTC. The encoded protein is CAWSAGTVYEQYF.

The CDR3, as DNA: TGTGCCAGCAGTGCCGGAGCCCTCGGAGAGTATTTT. It yields the protein CASSAGALGEYF. The rearrangement links TRBV2 to TRBJ2-3; D remains unclear. The germline V and J ends were trimmed by 4 bases and 13 bases, with 15 bases remaining between them. Germline V gene sequence: CDR1 SNHLY, CDR2 FYNNEI. The CDR3 sequence is 12 residues long.

The genes are TRBV2 and TRBJ1-2; 8 bases are a match to TRBD1. V trimming: 6 bases; J trimming: 5 bases; junction bases outside the gene matches: 11. This CDR3 is 15 amino acids long. Germline lookup yields CDR1 SNHLY and CDR2 FYNNEI. CDR3: CASRNGQGLIYGYTF. CDR3 coding DNA: TGTGCCAGCAGAAACGGACAGGGACTTATTTATGGCTACACCTTC.

The chain couples TRBV14 to TRBJ2-5; 7 nucleotides agree with TRBD2. The CDR3 length is 14 residues. With V trimmed by 4 bases and J by 3 bases, 5 bases remained unmatched. Germline V gene lookup returns CDR1 SGHDN and CDR2 FVKESK. The CDR3, as DNA: TGTGCCAGCAGCCGAGCGGGACTTGAAGAGACCCAGTACTTC. This sequence encodes CASSRAGLEETQYF.

This chain joins TRBV19 and TRBJ1-1; 8 bases agree with TRBD1. The V gene's germline CDR1 is LNHDA and CDR2 SQIVND (reference sequence). The CDR3 length is 16 residues. V lost 1 base to trimming and J lost 1 base; unmatched junction nucleotides: 5. CDR3 residues: CASSIGRGRENTEAFF. CDR3 nucleotides: TGTGCCAGTAGTATAGGCAGGGGGCGAGAGAACACTGAAGCTTTCTTT.

This clone has a single count. This chain connects TRBV5-1 to TRBJ1-1; 10 bases fit TRBD1. V was clipped by 4 bases and J by 6 bases; unmatched bases: 21. The germline gives CDR1 SGHRS, CDR2 YFSETQ. CDR3 size: 19 residues. CDR3 DNA: TGCGCCAGCAGCCCGGCTGAGGGACAGGGGTCCTCCATTCAACCTGAAGCTTTCTTT. As protein: CASSPAEGQGSSIQPEAFF.

The V and J genes are TRBV10-3 and TRBJ1-1; D perhaps matches TRBD1 (5 bases). CDR3 length: 12 residues. In germline, CDR1 is ENHRY, CDR2 SYGVKD. V lost 8 bases, J lost 7 bases, and 14 bases lay in between. CDR3 residues: CAIRTAGVEAFF. CDR3 DNA sequence: TGTGCCATCCGAACGGCGGGGGTTGAAGCTTTCTTT.